Each of the 3 T cell receptor beta chains below was sequenced from the same sample in a study of blood T cell repertoires in COVID-19 (dated by TCRdb to 2019 to 2021). The protocol used for the library was the immunoSEQ multiplex PCR assay. As stored in TCRdb, this immuneACCESS dataset retains in-frame rearrangements with V and J assigned. A fraction of the clones does not appear; measured against another copy, unresolved V genes explain less than half of the discrepancy, and the remainder lacks a known reason. This sample holds over 110,000 clones; around 88% were observed only once. The top ten constitute roughly 28% of the sample. Sequencing used peripheral blood. These receptors were taken from a human donor in a cohort sampled during active COVID-19.

The rearrangement uses TRBV6-5 and TRBJ2-7, with TRBD1 identical over 12 bases. V shed 6 bases, J shed 5 bases, and the junction held 8 bases outside the gene matches. CDR1 MNHEY and CDR2 SVGAGI come from the germline V gene. The CDR3 is made up of 15 amino acids. CDR3 in amino acids: CASRKGTGGFHEQYF. CDR3 DNA: TGTGCCAGCAGAAAAGGGACAGGGGGCTTTCACGAGCAGTACTTC.

This chain joins TRBV18 and TRBJ1-1, with TRBD1 matching over 7 bases. V lost 5 bases and J lost 0; bases outside the gene matches: 9. The CDR3 loop spans 16 amino acids. The germline CDR1 and CDR2 sequences are KGHSH and LQKENI. This CDR3 reads CASSSDRRAMNTEAFF. The CDR3 bases are TGTGCCAGCTCATCGGACAGGAGAGCCATGAACACTGAAGCTTTCTTT.

The chain carries TRBV13 and TRBJ2-2, with a weak D call TRBD2 (5 bases). The V gene's germline CDR1 is PRHDT and CDR2 FYEKMQ (reference sequence). V dropped 0 bases and J dropped 3 bases, with 8 bases sitting between them. This CDR3 region has 15 residues. CDR3 region: CASSLGGGDTGELFF. DNA of the CDR3: TGTGCCAGCAGCTTAGGAGGAGGTGACACCGGGGAGCTGTTTTTT.